A selection of T cell receptor beta chains follows, all from one sample in a study of cytomegalovirus exposure and HLA in healthy donors. TCRdb's copy holds only in-frame clones and misses some; the assay was immunoSEQ multiplex PCR. The sample includes about 130,000 clones, 8% to 9.5% of them seen just once. Material: PBMCs. The receptors originated from a man aged 40-49 years in good health and CMV-seronegative. The CDR3 runs from the conserved cysteine through the conserved F or W. A D gene is named only where the DNA matches it firmly. Expanded clones get a size class; other rows say once, few or many, or leave the size out.

len,d_gene,j_gene,v_gene,abundance,CDR3nt,CDR3aa
13,NA,TRBJ1-1,TRBV6-1,few,TGTGCCAGCTTCCTGGACAGGAACACTGAAGCTTTCTTT,CASFLDRNTEAFF
18,NA,TRBJ1-2,TRBV9,NA,TGTGCCAGCAGCCCCGAAAAGAGGACTTACTCATTTCTATCTGGCTACACCTTC,CASSPEKRTYSFLSGYTF
16,NA,TRBJ1-5,TRBV7-2,NA,TGTGCCAGCAGCTTAGACAGCCCTTATAGCAATCAGCCCCAGCATTTT,CASSLDSPYSNQPQHF
13,TRBD1,TRBJ1-1,TRBV29-1,few,TGCAGCGTTGACCGACAGGGGGTAACTGAAGCTTTCTTT,CSVDRQGVTEAFF
13,TRBD1,TRBJ2-3,TRBV5-1,NA,TGCGCCAGTACGGACAGGGTAACAGATACGCAGTATTTT,CASTDRVTDTQYF
15,NA,TRBJ2-1,TRBV13,few,TGTGCCAGCAGACCTCGACAGAGCTCCTACAATGAGCAGTTCTTC,CASRPRQSSYNEQFF
13,TRBD2,TRBJ2-5,TRBV10-2,NA,TGCGCCAGCAGTGGATCGGGGGGAGAGACCCAGTACTTC,CASSGSGGETQYF
15,NA,TRBJ1-4,TRBV6-1,NA,TGTGCCAGCGGTGAAACCCGAGCAACTAATGAAAAACTGTTTTTT,CASGETRATNEKLFF
12,NA,TRBJ2-1,TRBV4-1,NA,TGCGCCAGCAGGCAAGATTCAAATGAGCAGTTCTTC,CASRQDSNEQFF
15,NA,TRBJ2-1,TRBV5-6,few,TGTGCCAGCAGCTTTAGCGAGTCCTCCTACAATGAGCAGTTCTTC,CASSFSESSYNEQFF
14,NA,TRBJ1-2,TRBV9,few,TGTGCCAGCAGCGCGAGACCAGGGGACTACGGCTACACCTTC,CASSARPGDYGYTF
14,TRBD1,TRBJ2-7,TRBV4-2,NA,TGTGCCAGCAGCCATACCGGGACAGCGTACGAGCAGTACTTC,CASSHTGTAYEQYF
14,NA,TRBJ1-5,TRBV6-6,NA,TGTGCCAGCAGTTTAAACAGATACAATCAGCCCCAGCATTTT,CASSLNRYNQPQHF
15,TRBD1,TRBJ1-2,TRBV6-6,NA,TGTGCCAGCAGTTCTCCGGGACAGGGGAACTATGGCTACACCTTC,CASSSPGQGNYGYTF
17,NA,TRBJ2-3,TRBV2,few,TGTGCCAGCAGCCGCTACAATACAGGGCTCCTCACAGATACGCAGTATTTT,CASSRYNTGLLTDTQYF
12,NA,TRBJ1-1,TRBV30,NA,TGTGCCTGGAGCCCCCCTTCCACTGAAGCTTTCTTT,CAWSPPSTEAFF
16,TRBD1,TRBJ2-7,TRBV4-3,few,TGCGCCAGCAGCCAAGGGGTGACAGGGGTAATCTACGAGCAGTACTTC,CASSQGVTGVIYEQYF
17,NA,TRBJ2-2,TRBV30,few,TGTGCCTGGAGGGGGGACACTGGGTTCGCGAACACCGGGGAGCTGTTTTTT,CAWRGDTGFANTGELFF
12,NA,TRBJ2-7,TRBV10-3,few,TGTGCCATCTCAGGTAGCGGTTACGAGCAGTACTTC,CAISGSGYEQYF
18,TRBD1,TRBJ1-5,TRBV28,NA,TGTGCCAGCAGTCCCCCCAGGGGGCTAACATCTTACAATCAGCCCCAGCATTTT,CASSPPRGLTSYNQPQHF
15,TRBD2,TRBJ2-3,TRBV18,NA,TGTGCCAGCTCCGGCCGAACTAGCGTGACAGATACGCAGTATTTT,CASSGRTSVTDTQYF
15,NA,TRBJ1-1,TRBV9,NA,TGTGCCAGCAGCGAGGAGGGGTACGTGAACACTGAAGCTTTCTTT,CASSEEGYVNTEAFF
12,NA,TRBJ2-4,TRBV4-1,few,TGCGCCAGCAGACTAGACAAAAACATTCAGTACTTC,CASRLDKNIQYF
17,NA,TRBJ2-1,TRBV7-2,NA,TGTGCCAGCAGCTTAGGATCCTTTTCATCTATACGCAATGAGCAGTTCTTC,CASSLGSFSSIRNEQFF
15,TRBD2,TRBJ2-1,TRBV30,NA,TGTGCCTGGAGCGGTAGCGGGAACTCCTACAATGAGCAGTTCTTC,CAWSGSGNSYNEQFF
15,TRBD1,TRBJ2-3,TRBV6-4,few,TGTGCCAGCAGTGAGGGACAGGGTAGCACAGATACGCAGTATTTT,CASSEGQGSTDTQYF
11,NA,TRBJ1-1,TRBV20-1,few,TGCAGTGCTCGACAGTCGAGGGAAGCTTTCTTT,CSARQSREAFF
14,NA,TRBJ2-7,TRBV14,few,TGTGCCAGCAGCCATGAGACTAGAAGGAGCGAGCAGTACTTC,CASSHETRRSEQYF
15,NA,TRBJ1-3,TRBV6-5,NA,TGTGCCAGCAGTTACGACCGGGCGGGAGGAAACACCATATATTTT,CASSYDRAGGNTIYF
15,NA,TRBJ2-2,TRBV11-2,few,TGTGCCAGCAGCTTACGCGGACAGAACACCGGGGAGCTGTTTTTT,CASSLRGQNTGELFF
13,TRBD1,TRBJ1-2,TRBV6-5,NA,TGTGCCAGCAGCTCTGACAGGGGCTATGGCTACACCTTC,CASSSDRGYGYTF
13,NA,TRBJ1-1,TRBV7-9,few,TGTGCCAGCAGCTTTAACACGAACACTGAAGCTTTCTTT,CASSFNTNTEAFF
12,NA,TRBJ1-6,TRBV10-2,few,TGCGCCAGCAGTTCCCTAAATTCACCCCTCCACTTT,CASSSLNSPLHF
14,NA,TRBJ1-2,TRBV6-5,NA,TGTGCCAGCAGTTACGTTATGGCTGACTATGGCTACACCTTC,CASSYVMADYGYTF
13,TRBD1,TRBJ1-4,TRBV2,NA,TGTGCCACCCGGGACAGCCTTAATGAAAAACTGTTTTTT,CATRDSLNEKLFF
15,TRBD2,TRBJ2-5,TRBV5-1,NA,TGCGCCAGCAGCGGGACTAGCGGGGGAGCCCCGACCCAGTACTTC,CASSGTSGGAPTQYF
12,TRBD1,TRBJ2-3,TRBV27,few,TGTGCCAGCAGTTTCACAGGGGGGACGCAGTATTTT,CASSFTGGTQYF
12,NA,TRBJ1-6,TRBV9,NA,TGTGCCAGCAGCGCCGACCCCAGGACCCTCCACTTT,CASSADPRTLHF
14,NA,TRBJ1-1,TRBV7-8,NA,TGTGCCAGCAGCTTAGTACAGGGTACGCCTGAAGCTTTCTTT,CASSLVQGTPEAFF
15,NA,TRBJ2-3,TRBV7-8,NA,TGTGCCAGCAGCTTGAGTGTGCCGGGCACAGATACGCAGTATTTT,CASSLSVPGTDTQYF
14,TRBD1,TRBJ1-1,TRBV18,few,TGTGCCAGCTCCCAAGTCAGGGGGGACACTGAAGCTTTCTTT,CASSQVRGDTEAFF
15,TRBD1,TRBJ1-6,TRBV7-6,few,TGTGCCAGCGCATCCGGGACAGGCTATAATTCACCCCTCCACTTT,CASASGTGYNSPLHF
15,NA,TRBJ1-5,TRBV19,NA,TGTGCCAGTAGTACCCTCGGACAGTCTAATCAGCCCCAGCATTTT,CASSTLGQSNQPQHF
14,NA,TRBJ2-2,TRBV6-5,NA,TGTGCCAGCATGGGCAGGGGGGTTCCCGGGGAGCTGTTTTTT,CASMGRGVPGELFF
16,TRBD1,TRBJ2-3,TRBV28,NA,TGTGCCAGCAGTATTGTAGAGGGACAGGGGGTAGATACGCAGTATTTT,CASSIVEGQGVDTQYF
13,NA,TRBJ1-3,TRBV30,few,TGTGCCTGGAGTGCGACAGCTGGAAACACCATATATTTT,CAWSATAGNTIYF
14,TRBD1,TRBJ1-4,TRBV6-5,many,TGTGCCAGCCGCCTGACACAGGGGGCGGAAAAACTGTTTTTT,CASRLTQGAEKLFF
13,NA,TRBJ1-3,TRBV6-5,NA,TGTGCCAGCAGTTACAACAGGGATAACACCATATATTTT,CASSYNRDNTIYF
15,TRBD2,TRBJ2-5,TRBV7-3,NA,TGTGCCAGCAGCTTAGGAGCGGGGGGCCAAGAGACCCAGTACTTC,CASSLGAGGQETQYF